This entry lists 28 T cell receptor beta chains sequenced from one sample in a study of shared clonotypes between healthy human individuals. Here immunoSEQ multiplex PCR was the method, and the copy in TCRdb shows in-frame clones only, minus some. In the table there are roughly 1.5 million clones, 95% to 99% of which are singletons. Sequencing was done on a sample of naive CD4+ T cells sorted from blood. Subset specified: CD45RA+ positively selected. These receptors originate from a man aged 25-40 years in good health.

Concerning this clone: Other nucleotide sequences in the sample specify the same CDR3. The rearrangement uses TRBV5-1 and TRBJ2-5; the D gene is possibly TRBD1 (5 bases). Looked up from germline, CDR1 is SGHRS and CDR2 is YFSETQ. The V and J ends lost 0 bases and 2 bases respectively, with 8 bases between them. The CDR3 is 14 amino acids. The chain's CDR3 is CASSLGGRQETQYF. The CDR3 DNA is TGCGCCAGCAGCTTGGGGGGCAGACAAGAGACCCAGTACTTC.

CDR3 amino acids: CASSAGVNYGYTF. CDR3 DNA sequence: TGTGCCAGCTCAGCAGGGGTAAACTATGGCTACACCTTC. The genes are TRBV2 and TRBJ1-2; D is possibly TRBD1 (6 bases). This CDR3 is built from 13 residues. V was trimmed by 8 bases and J by 2 bases, leaving 12 bases between them. CDR1 SNHLY and CDR2 FYNNEI come from the germline V gene.

Concerning this clone itself: Other DNA sequences in this sample translate to the same CDR3. Here the CDR3 reads CASSEGLAGPYEQYF. CDR3 nucleotide sequence: TGTGCCAGCAGTGAGGGTCTAGCGGGACCCTACGAGCAGTACTTC. The V and J genes are TRBV6-4 and TRBJ2-7, with TRBD2 matching 9 bases. Trimming at V came to 3 bases and at J to 2 bases, leaving 5 bases not matched to a gene. The germline V gene encodes CDR1 MRHNA and CDR2 SNTAGT. This CDR3 comprises 15 residues.

The chain has TRBV9 and TRBJ2-5; 10 bases match TRBD2. V lost 0 bases and J lost 2; bases outside the gene matches: 7. Germline lookup yields CDR1 SGDLS and CDR2 YYNGEE. There are 17 residues in the CDR3. The CDR3 here is CASSVGSGRAAQETQYF. DNA for the CDR3: TGTGCCAGCAGCGTAGGCAGCGGGAGGGCCGCTCAAGAGACCCAGTACTTC. Combining the CDR3 with reference TRBV9 and TRBJ2-5 gives the whole variable domain DSGVTQTPKHLITATGQRVTLRCSPRSGDLSVYWYQQSLDQGLQFLIQYYNGEERAKGNILERFSAQQFPDLHSELNLSSLELGDSALYFCASSVGSGRAAQETQYFGPGTRLLVL.

The chain couples TRBV6-5 to TRBJ1-2, with D maybe TRBD1 (5 bases). Trimming shortened V by 6 bases and J by 3 bases, and 17 bases separated the two germline ends. The CDR3 sequence is 15 residues long. CDR1 is MNHEY, CDR2 SVGAGI, per germline. CDR3 sequence reads: CASRTLGRVDYGYTF. The CDR3 DNA sequence: TGTGCCAGCAGGACGCTTGGCAGGGTCGACTATGGCTACACCTTC.

The chain joins TRBV18 to TRBJ1-5, with TRBD1 as a possible D gene (5 bases). The CDR3 is 17 amino acids. The V end lost 1 base, the J end lost 2 bases, and 15 bases lay between the germline ends. Germline assignment: CDR1 KGHSH and CDR2 LQKENI. CDR3 nucleotides: TGTGCCAGCTCACCACGGGCCAGGGATAACCGCAATCAGCCCCAGCATTTT. Translated: CASSPRARDNRNQPQHF.

The J gene is TRBJ2-7, the V gene TRBV5-6; D gene uncertain. This CDR3 has 13 residues. The V gene lost 2 bases and the J gene lost 4 bases, with 10 bases spanning the gap. The germline V gene has CDR1 SGHDT and CDR2 YYEEEE. The CDR3 protein is CASSFRPAYEQYF. CDR3 nucleotides: TGTGCCAGCAGCTTTCGGCCCGCTTACGAGCAGTACTTC.

This chain uses TRBV5-8 with TRBJ1-2, with D possibly being TRBD1 (6 bases). Germline V gives CDR1 SGHTS, CDR2 YDEGEE. The CDR3 consists of 14 residues. The ends were cut back, 5 bases at V and 8 bases at J, with 19 bases in the middle. The CDR3 DNA is TGTGCCAGCAGACCACAGGGCAAGGAGTGGGGCTACACCTTC. This encodes CASRPQGKEWGYTF.

The J gene is TRBJ2-1, the V gene TRBV10-3, with TRBD2 matching over 7 bases. The CDR3 extends over 17 amino acids. Germline CDR1 and CDR2: ENHRY and SYGVKD. With V trimmed by 7 bases and J by 5 bases, 17 bases remained unmatched. Here the CDR3 reads CAITETGVRAGDNEQFF. As DNA, the CDR3 is TGTGCCATCACCGAGACGGGAGTGAGGGCGGGAGACAATGAGCAGTTCTTC.

This chain connects TRBV19 to TRBJ2-2, with 12 bases that match TRBD1. The junction had 9 bases not matched to a gene; V was cut back by 11 bases and J by 2 bases. Germline V gene lookup returns CDR1 LNHDA and CDR2 SQIVND (reference sequence). The CDR3 is made up of 16 amino acids. The CDR3 spells CASITGTGGNTGELFF. Written as DNA, the CDR3 is TGTGCCTCAATCACCGGGACAGGGGGCAACACCGGGGAGCTGTTTTTT.

On this clone itself: Other DNA sequences from this sample encode an identical CDR3 as well. V and J are TRBV4-3 and TRBJ2-2; no firm D call. Trimming took off 1 base at V and 3 bases at J, with 6 bases between the two ends. Germline V gene data show CDR1 as LGHNA and CDR2 as YSLEER. The CDR3 has 14 amino acids. Here the CDR3 DNA reads TGCGCCAGCAGCCAAGGGGGTTACACCGGGGAGCTGTTTTTT. Translated: CASSQGGYTGELFF.

The genes are TRBV28 and TRBJ1-2; 9 bases are shared with TRBD1. The V gene's germline CDR1 is MDHEN and CDR2 SYDVKM. V shed 8 bases, J shed 5 bases, and the junction held 18 bases outside the gene matches. The CDR3 spans 17 residues. The chain's CDR3 is CASRPGQGATSGYGYTF. The CDR3 nucleotides are TGTGCCAGCCGACCGGGACAGGGTGCTACCAGCGGGTATGGCTACACCTTC.

About this clone: The sample contains more than one DNA sequence encoding this CDR3. The chain is built from TRBV7-3 and TRBJ1-1; D gene ambiguous. In germline, CDR1 is SGHTA, CDR2 FQGTGA. The V end was cut by 2 bases, the J end by 4 bases, with 8 bases between. The CDR3 totals 13 residues. The CDR3 DNA sequence: TGTGCCAGCAGCTTAGAGGGCAGCACTGAAGCTTTCTTT. This gives the protein CASSLEGSTEAFF.

V gene TRBV5-6 combines with J gene TRBJ2-7; 7 nucleotides align to TRBD1. J lost 5 bases, V lost 1 base, and 6 bases had no gene match. CDR1 is SGHDT and CDR2 is YYEEEE in the germline V gene. This CDR3 has 14 amino acids. DNA of the CDR3: TGTGCCAGCAGCTTGTTTGGGACAGCAGACGAGCAGTACTTC. This sequence encodes CASSLFGTADEQYF.

The rearrangement uses TRBV5-8 and TRBJ2-7; 7 bases are a match to TRBD2. The germline gives CDR1 SGHTS, CDR2 YDEGEE. V shed 5 bases, J shed 5 bases, and the junction held 13 bases outside the gene matches. The CDR3 sequence is 15 residues long. CDR3 in DNA: TGTGCCAGCAGTGCTAGCGGAGTACCCACTGACGAGCAGTACTTC. Amino acid sequence: CASSASGVPTDEQYF.

The chain joins TRBV5-3 to TRBJ1-5, with 8 bases fitting TRBD1. Being an ORF, TRBV5-3 has a function that is uncertain. The CDR3 sequence is 16 residues long. The J segment lost 0 bases and the V segment lost 0 bases, leaving 2 bases of the junction unmatched. The CDR3 DNA sequence: TGTGCCAGAAGCTTGGCGGGACAGGTTAGCAATCAGCCCCAGCATTTT. Protein product: CARSLAGQVSNQPQHF.

The chain recombines TRBV28 with TRBJ1-5, with 7 bases fitting TRBD1. The germline CDR1 and CDR2 sequences are MDHEN and SYDVKM. The V and J ends lost 5 bases and 9 bases, in that order; junction bases with no gene match: 13. The CDR3 consists of 15 residues. The CDR3 nucleotides are TGTGCCAGCAGTGATAGGACAGGAGGGATCGCGCCCCAGCATTTT. It yields the protein CASSDRTGGIAPQHF.

The chain carries TRBV19 and TRBJ2-5; no clear D gene. V lost 6 bases and J 5 bases, leaving 7 bases between the germline ends. The CDR3 sequence is 11 residues long. Germline V lookup: CDR1 LNHDA, CDR2 SQIVND (reference sequence). CDR3 region: CASRPVETQYF. CDR3 DNA sequence: TGTGCCAGTAGGCCAGTGGAGACCCAGTACTTC.

This chain connects TRBV7-2 to TRBJ2-2; D possibly uses TRBD1 or TRBD2 (5 bases each). V lost 8 bases and J 0 bases, leaving 13 bases between the germline ends. Germline V gene lookup returns CDR1 SGHTA and CDR2 FQGNSA. The CDR3 contains 15 residues. Here the CDR3 DNA reads TGTGCCAGCCACGTGAGGGGATCGAACACCGGGGAGCTGTTTTTT. Residues: CASHVRGSNTGELFF.

V is TRBV5-1 and J is TRBJ2-1; TRBD2 aligns across 10 bases. With 3 bases clipped from V and 9 bases from J, the junction kept 21 bases outside the gene matches. Germline V lookup: CDR1 SGHRS, CDR2 YFSETQ. This CDR3 region has 19 residues. The CDR3 loop is CASSSDGTAGGDFAREQFF. For the CDR3, the DNA is TGCGCCAGCAGCTCCGACGGTACAGCGGGAGGGGATTTTGCGCGTGAGCAGTTCTTC.

The chain combines TRBV27 with TRBJ2-4; D is undetermined. In germline, CDR1 is MNHEY, CDR2 SMNVEV (reference sequence). Trimming shortened V by 2 bases and J by 1 base, and 6 bases separated the two germline ends. The CDR3 is 14 residues long. In nucleotides, the CDR3 is TGTGCCAGCAGTTTAGTAGGGGCCAAAAACATTCAGTACTTC. Its translation: CASSLVGAKNIQYF.

The V call is TRBV19, the J call TRBJ2-3; 8 bases fit TRBD2. The ends lost 7 bases at V and 4 bases at J; junction bases unmatched: 13. Germline values: CDR1 LNHDA, CDR2 SQIVND (reference sequence). The CDR3 has 16 amino acids. This chain's CDR3 is CASTPRPREASDTQYF. CDR3 nucleotide sequence: TGTGCCAGTACCCCCAGGCCGCGGGAGGCGTCAGATACGCAGTATTTT.

J is TRBJ2-5 and V is TRBV2; TRBD2 matches at 7 bases. The CDR3 spans 10 residues. Trimming cost V 4 bases and J 13 bases; bases outside gene matches: 3. Germline-derived CDR1 and CDR2 are SNHLY and FYNNEI. For the CDR3, the DNA is TGTGCCAGCAGTGGTAGCGGGCGGTACTTC. Protein product: CASSGSGRYF.

This clone was seen once. This chain links TRBV5-8 with TRBJ2-7, with D unresolved. Germline CDR1 and CDR2: SGHTS and YDEGEE. The CDR3 is 12 amino acids. Trimming left V 2 bases short and J 2 bases short, with 5 bases between. DNA for the CDR3: TGTGCCAGCAGCTTCCGGGCCTACGAGCAGTACTTC. It specifies CASSFRAYEQYF.

This chain joins TRBV7-9 and TRBJ2-1, with D perhaps assigned TRBD1 or TRBD2 (5 bases each). The CDR3 runs 16 residues. Germline CDR1 reads SEHNR; CDR2 reads FQNEAQ (reference sequence). The ends were cut back, 1 base at V and 4 bases at J, with 14 bases in the middle. In DNA form, the CDR3 reads TGTGCCAGCAGCTTAGGATCGGGACCGCGATACAATGAGCAGTTCTTC. Residues: CASSLGSGPRYNEQFF.

This clone was seen only once. The J gene is TRBJ2-3, the V gene TRBV7-9; D gene unclear. Germline V gives CDR1 SEHNR, CDR2 FQNEAQ (reference sequence). V lost 1 base and J 4 bases, leaving 6 bases between the germline ends. This CDR3 region has 13 residues. CDR3 in amino acids: CASSLVGPDTQYF. CDR3 nucleotide sequence: TGTGCCAGCAGCTTAGTAGGGCCAGATACGCAGTATTTT.

The chain is built from TRBV10-1 and TRBJ2-7; D is uncertain. Germline V gives CDR1 WNHNN, CDR2 SYGVQD (reference sequence). There are 10 residues in the CDR3. The V end lost 7 bases, the J end lost 2 bases, and 3 bases lay between the germline ends. The CDR3: CASTPYEQYF. The DNA for the CDR3 is TGCGCCAGCACCCCCTACGAGCAGTACTTC.

J is TRBJ2-1 and V is TRBV18; the match to TRBD2 covers 11 bases. J lost 9 bases, V lost 1 base, and 8 bases had no gene match. CDR1 is KGHSH and CDR2 is LQKENI in the germline V gene. The CDR3 has 16 amino acids. CDR3 protein: CASSPLLAGVSAEQFF. The CDR3 coding sequence is TGTGCCAGCTCACCACTACTAGCGGGAGTGTCTGCTGAGCAGTTCTTC.